This T cell receptor beta chain was captured in a study of T cells of healthy individuals. TCRdb recomputed calls from the 5' RACE reads with MiXCR, one row per CDR3 protein. The table lists 75,000 to 95,000 distinct CDR3 sequences, approximately 5.4% of them singletons, with around 8% in the top ten. Germline V lookup: CDR1 MNHEY, CDR2 SVGAGI. The CDR3 is 15 amino acids. V was cut by 6 bases and J by 3 bases, with 17 bases left in between. This clonotype showed up many times. This TCR derives from a female donor in good health. The rearrangement joins TRBV6-5 to TRBJ1-2, with D perhaps matching TRBD1 (6 bases). The CDR3 spells CASRPNAGTHYGYTF. The CDR3, as DNA: TGTGCCAGCAGGCCCAACGCCGGGACACACTATGGCTACACCTTC.